These 25 T cell receptor beta chains were sequenced from one sample in a study of blood T cell repertoires in COVID-19 (dated by TCRdb to the early 2020s). Library construction relied on the immunoSEQ multiplex PCR assay. TCRdb obtained this table from immuneACCESS and retained in-frame rearrangements with V and J assigned. These tables miss some clones; where compared with another copy, unresolved V genes account for less than half of the shortfall, and the remainder is unexplained. The sample records about 490,000 clones, over 75% of which are singletons. The ten top clones hold approximately 3.2% of the sample. Sequencing was performed on peripheral blood. The receptors were gathered from a human donor in a cohort sampled during active COVID-19.

V and J are TRBV6-5 and TRBJ1-5; TRBD1 matches 7 bases. The V gene end was trimmed by 6 bases and the J gene end by 7 bases; junction bases not matched to a gene: 9. Germline loops: CDR1 MNHEY, CDR2 SVGAGI. The CDR3 loop spans 14 amino acids. The CDR3 DNA follows: TGTGCCAGCAGACCAGGCACAGGGGAACAGCCCCAGCATTTT. Its protein is CASRPGTGEQPQHF.

Notes on this clone: Sequence at one end of the junction differs from germline and may be a read error. The J gene is TRBJ1-2, the V gene TRBV3-1 (or the pseudogene TRBV3-2); D remains unclear. CDR3 length: 14 amino acids. The V gene's germline CDR1 is LGHDT and CDR2 YNNKEL (reference sequence). CDR3 sequence reads: CASSQEAYNYGHTF. The DNA of the CDR3 is TGTGCCAGCAGCCAAGAAGCGTACAACTATGGCCACACCTTC.

This clone was picked up a small number of times. V and J are TRBV5-6 and TRBJ1-1; D remains ambiguous. The CDR3 loop spans 14 amino acids. The V gene's germline CDR1 is SGHDT and CDR2 YYEEEE. Trimming stripped 4 bases from V and 4 bases from J, with 14 bases between. CDR3 amino acids: CASSGTRQVTEAFF. The CDR3 DNA sequence: TGTGCCAGCAGCGGCACCAGGCAAGTCACTGAAGCTTTCTTT. Full variable domain (remainder filled in from reference TRBV5-6 and TRBJ1-1): DAGVTQSPTHLIKTRGQQVTLRCSPKSGHDTVSWYQQALGQGPQFIFQYYEEEERQRGNFPDRFSGHQFPNYSSELNVNALLLGDSALYLCASSGTRQVTEAFFGQGTRLTVV.

This chain connects TRBV15 to TRBJ2-1; the D is unclear. CDR1 and CDR2 from the germline V gene are LNHNV and YYDKDF (reference sequence). CDR3 length: 13 residues. The ends were cut back, 0 bases at V and 8 bases at J, with 8 bases in the middle. CDR3 loop: CATSRDPEYEQFF. Written as DNA, the CDR3 is TGTGCCACCAGCAGAGATCCGGAGTATGAGCAGTTCTTC.

This sequence joins TRBV2 and TRBJ2-2, with D unclear. The V gene's germline CDR1 is SNHLY and CDR2 FYNNEI. CDR3 length equals 14 residues. Trimming pared 4 bases from V and 4 bases from J, leaving 10 bases between. CDR3 loop: CASSGNSPTGELFF. DNA of the CDR3: TGTGCCAGCAGTGGTAACTCCCCCACCGGGGAGCTGTTTTTT.

The rearrangement uses TRBV7-2 and TRBJ2-2; a possible D gene is TRBD1 (6 bases). The ends were cut back, 7 bases at V and 5 bases at J, with 14 bases in the middle. Germline V lookup: CDR1 SGHTA, CDR2 FQGNSA. The CDR3 runs 14 residues. CDR3 amino acids: CASIQGGRTGELFF. For the CDR3, the DNA is TGTGCCAGCATACAGGGCGGTAGGACCGGGGAGCTGTTTTTT.

The rearrangement joins TRBV21-1 to TRBJ2-7; the table names TRBD2, a call not compared with the DNA. TRBV21-1 is tagged as a pseudogene. CDR3 length: 15 residues. The CDR3 bases are TGTGCCAGCAGCAAAGAGCTAGCGGGAGTGTACGAGCAGTACTTC. Amino acid sequence: CASSKELAGVYEQYF.

A remark on this clone: At one of its ends the junction is not consistent with the germline gene, which may arise from a read error. J is TRBJ2-1 and V is TRBV25-1; no firm D call. Germline-derived CDR1 and CDR2 are MGHDK and SYGVNS. This CDR3 is 13 amino acids long. CDR3 region: CACSTSLKNEQFF. The CDR3 DNA reads TGTGCCTGCAGCACATCTTTAAAGAATGAGCAGTTCTTC.

J is TRBJ2-7 and V is TRBV5-4; perhaps TRBD1 as D (6 bases). Trimming stripped 0 bases from V and 5 bases from J, with 12 bases between. This CDR3 has 14 residues. Germline-derived CDR1 and CDR2 are SGHNT and YYREEE (reference sequence). The CDR3 DNA follows: TGTGCCAGCAGCTTGGGACAGGAAATGGACGAGCAGTACTTC. It encodes CASSLGQEMDEQYF.

This chain connects TRBV5-1 to TRBJ2-3, with D unclear. Germline CDR1 is SGHRS and CDR2 is YFSETQ. Trimming removed 2 bases from V and 6 bases from J, with 16 bases in between. The CDR3 is 15 amino acids. The CDR3 DNA reads TGCGCCAGCAGCTTTACACGCCCCTCGGAGGATACGCAGTATTTT. Amino acid sequence: CASSFTRPSEDTQYF.

The rearrangement links TRBV19 to TRBJ2-7, with 10 bases fitting TRBD2. After removal of 3 bases from V and 2 bases from J, the junction contained 4 bases not matched to a gene. CDR3 length equals 15 residues. Per the germline V gene, CDR1 is LNHDA and CDR2 is SQIVND (reference sequence). CDR3 loop: CASSIALAGAYEQYF. Here the CDR3 DNA reads TGTGCCAGTAGTATTGCTCTAGCGGGAGCCTACGAGCAGTACTTC.

The chain joins TRBV3-1 (or the pseudogene TRBV3-2) to TRBJ2-1; 9 bases match TRBD2. CDR3 length equals 16 residues. Germline-derived CDR1 and CDR2 are LGHDT and YNNKEL (reference sequence). V lost 1 base and J lost 1; bases outside the gene matches: 2. The CDR3 bases are TGTGCCAGCAGCCAAGGCGGGAGGGGGTCCTACAATGAGCAGTTCTTC. This encodes CASSQGGRGSYNEQFF.

The count of this clone is one. The chain recombines TRBV6-6 with TRBJ2-4, with D possibly TRBD2 on 5 matching bases. V was pared by 10 bases and J by 4 bases, with 17 bases between. CDR1 is MNHNY, CDR2 SVGAGI, per germline (reference sequence). The CDR3 totals 14 residues. The CDR3 loop is CATSVAGDKNIQYF. In DNA, the CDR3 is TGTGCCACCTCCGTTGCGGGCGATAAAAACATTCAGTACTTC.

The chain has TRBV19 and TRBJ2-7, with 9 bases that match TRBD1. Unmatched junction bases numbered 8, after V lost 5 bases and J lost 3 bases. CDR3 length equals 15 residues. CDR1 and CDR2 from the germline V gene are LNHDA and SQIVND (reference sequence). The CDR3 spells CASSFLGQGDYEQYF. CDR3 in DNA: TGTGCCAGTAGTTTTTTGGGACAGGGAGACTACGAGCAGTACTTC.

The gene calls are TRBV10-2 and TRBJ2-3; maybe TRBD2 (6 bases). There are 16 residues in the CDR3. V shed 6 bases and J shed 1 base, with 17 bases lying between them. CDR1 WSHSY and CDR2 SAAADI come from the germline V gene. The CDR3 loop reads CASREGLARGTDTQYF. The CDR3 DNA reads as TGCGCCAGCAGGGAGGGTTTGGCGAGGGGCACAGATACGCAGTATTTT.

The chain is built from TRBV3-1 (or the pseudogene TRBV3-2) and TRBJ2-1, with 8 positions matching TRBD2. The CDR3 spans 16 residues. Germline assignment: CDR1 LGHDT and CDR2 YNNKEL (reference sequence). V was pared by 0 bases and J by 6 bases, with 7 bases of the junction left unmatched. This chain's CDR3 is CASSQDRAGVGNEQFF. Written as DNA, the CDR3 is TGTGCCAGCAGCCAAGATCGAGCGGGAGTAGGCAATGAGCAGTTCTTC.

This chain connects TRBV13 to TRBJ2-4; the match to TRBD2 covers 12 bases. The CDR3 sequence is 19 residues long. V lost 0 bases, J lost 2 bases, and 8 bases stayed unmatched. CDR1 and CDR2 from the germline V gene are PRHDT and FYEKMQ (reference sequence). The DNA for the CDR3 is TGTGCCAGCAGCTTAGGCAAGGGACTAGCGGGCCTGTCCAAAAACATTCAGTACTTC. Protein sequence: CASSLGKGLAGLSKNIQYF.

The chain has TRBV19 and TRBJ2-7, with 9 bases matching TRBD1. The V segment lost 3 bases and the J segment 0 bases; nucleotides outside the gene matches: 3. This CDR3 is 15 amino acids long. Germline V CDR1 and CDR2: LNHDA, SQIVND (reference sequence). CDR3 coding DNA: TGTGCCAGTAGTATCGGACAGGGGCACTCCTACGAGCAGTACTTC. Amino acids: CASSIGQGHSYEQYF.

This chain uses TRBV5-1 with TRBJ2-7, with 8 positions matching TRBD1. The ends lost 5 bases at V and 3 bases at J; junction bases unmatched: 10. The germline V gene encodes CDR1 SGHRS and CDR2 YFSETQ. This CDR3 is 15 amino acids long. The CDR3 is CASSLTGTGHYEQYF. CDR3 nucleotide sequence: TGCGCCAGCAGTTTAACCGGGACAGGACACTACGAGCAGTACTTC.

This chain uses TRBV2 with TRBJ1-6, with 10 bases that match TRBD1. The CDR3 is made up of 14 amino acids. CDR1 and CDR2 from the germline V gene are SNHLY and FYNNEI. The J segment lost 8 bases and the V segment lost 8 bases, leaving 6 bases of the junction unmatched. The CDR3 here is CASLGDRGHSPLHF. CDR3 coding DNA: TGTGCCAGCTTGGGCGACAGGGGGCATTCACCCCTCCACTTT.

The rearrangement joins TRBV4-1 to TRBJ1-2; 8 bases agree with TRBD1. CDR1 and CDR2 (germline): MGHRA, YSYEKL. The ends lost 3 bases at V and 2 bases at J; junction bases unmatched: 5. The CDR3 is 15 residues long. CDR3 in amino acids: CASSQEDRVNYGYTF. CDR3 nucleotide sequence: TGCGCCAGCAGCCAGGAGGACAGGGTCAACTATGGCTACACCTTC.

The V and J genes are TRBV27 and TRBJ2-3, with TRBD2 identical over 9 bases. Germline CDR1 is MNHEY and CDR2 is SMNVEV (reference sequence). Trimming took 6 bases from V and 0 from J; bases not matched to a gene: 7. This CDR3 is built from 16 residues. As DNA, the CDR3 is TGTGCCAGCAGAAGACTAGCGGATGCTAGCACAGATACGCAGTATTTT. This translates into CASRRLADASTDTQYF.

There are a few counts of this clone. This chain uses TRBV30 with TRBJ2-1; TRBD2 matches 11 bases. This CDR3 region has 17 residues. Germline V gene data show CDR1 as GTSNPN and CDR2 as SVGIG (reference sequence). V lost 2 bases, J lost 10 bases, and 16 bases stayed unmatched. The CDR3 DNA follows: TGTGCCTGGAGTATCTCGGGACTAGCGGATAAAAAGGGGGAGCAGTTCTTC. As protein: CAWSISGLADKKGEQFF.

The CDR3 DNA sequence: TGTGCCAGCAGTTCTCGACAGTTCTCCTACGAGCAGTACTTC. It specifies CASSSRQFSYEQYF. This chain connects TRBV28 to TRBJ2-7; possible D gene TRBD1, 5 bases. Germline CDR1 and CDR2: MDHEN and SYDVKM. Trimming stripped 4 bases from V and 0 bases from J, with 10 bases between. There are 14 residues in the CDR3.

The chain is built from TRBV4-3 and TRBJ2-3; 9 bases line up with TRBD2. Trimming took 1 base from V and 4 from J; bases not matched to a gene: 6. The CDR3 has 16 amino acids. Germline lookup yields CDR1 LGHNA and CDR2 YSLEER. CDR3 amino acids: CASSQAAGGAADTQYF. The CDR3 DNA is TGCGCCAGCAGCCAAGCCGCGGGAGGGGCGGCAGATACGCAGTATTTT.